The T cell receptor (beta chain) under discussion was sequenced for a study of T cell changes during pregnancy in multiple sclerosis. Germline CDR1 reads SGHNT; CDR2 reads YYREEE (reference sequence). The CDR3 has 15 residues. V lost 4 bases, J lost 7 bases, and 9 bases stayed unmatched. The protocol was immunoSEQ multiplex PCR, while the TCRdb copy is restricted to in-frame clones and leaves out a portion. Seen here are approximately 52,000 clones, 85% to 95% observed once, and the top ten hold roughly 0.23%. A single count supports this clone. The rearrangement uses TRBV5-4 and TRBJ2-7, with 12 bases that match TRBD2. The sequence derives from a female donor with multiple sclerosis, enrolled in a pregnancy study. The material was CD4+ T cells from peripheral blood mononuclear cells, obtained in the third trimester of pregnancy. For the CDR3, the DNA is TGTGCCAGCAGCGACAGACTAGCGGGGGCGGGGGAGCAGTACTTC. Translating it yields CASSDRLAGAGEQYF.